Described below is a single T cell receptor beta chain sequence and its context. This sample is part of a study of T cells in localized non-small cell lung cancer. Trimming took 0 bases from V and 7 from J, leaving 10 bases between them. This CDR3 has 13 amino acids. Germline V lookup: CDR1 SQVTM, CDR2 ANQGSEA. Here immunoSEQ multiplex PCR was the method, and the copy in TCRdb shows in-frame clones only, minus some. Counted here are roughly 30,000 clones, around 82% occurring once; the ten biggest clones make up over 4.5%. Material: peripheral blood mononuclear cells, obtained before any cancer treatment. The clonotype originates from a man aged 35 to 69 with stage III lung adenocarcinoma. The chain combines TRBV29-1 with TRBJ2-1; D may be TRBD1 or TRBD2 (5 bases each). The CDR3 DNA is TGCAGCGTTGAAGATCTTGGGGGAAATGAGCAGTTCTTC. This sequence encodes CSVEDLGGNEQFF.